The entry below gives a single T cell receptor (beta chain) sequence along with its context. V shed 4 bases and J 5 bases; nucleotides not matched to a gene: 9. This CDR3 is built from 17 residues. Germline assignment: CDR1 SGHNT and CDR2 YYREEE (reference sequence). This table comes from immunoSEQ multiplex PCR, and its TCRdb copy is limited to in-frame clones, with some not included. This repertoire shows about 230,000 clones, around 83% found once; its top ten account for roughly 5%. The record originates from a study of blood T cell repertoires in COVID-19. Study-level information: Sources were T cells, B-cell-depleted T cells, or PBMCs; the material itself was cDNA or gDNA.

Sequenced input: peripheral blood. The rearrangement uses TRBV5-4 and TRBJ2-3; 14 bases are shared with TRBD2. This receptor was identified in an older man with acute or convalescent COVID-19. The DNA of the CDR3 is TGTGCCAGCAGCCGAACCTCCGGACTAGCGGGGGGAGATACGCAGTATTTT. Translation gives CASSRTSGLAGGDTQYF. Full variable domain (missing parts from reference TRBV5-4 and TRBJ2-3): ETGVTQSPTHLIKTRGQQVTLRCSSQSGHNTVSWYQQALGQGPQFIFQYYREEENGRGNFPPRFSGLQFPNYSSELNVNALELDDSALYLCASSRTSGLAGGDTQYFGPGTRLTVL.